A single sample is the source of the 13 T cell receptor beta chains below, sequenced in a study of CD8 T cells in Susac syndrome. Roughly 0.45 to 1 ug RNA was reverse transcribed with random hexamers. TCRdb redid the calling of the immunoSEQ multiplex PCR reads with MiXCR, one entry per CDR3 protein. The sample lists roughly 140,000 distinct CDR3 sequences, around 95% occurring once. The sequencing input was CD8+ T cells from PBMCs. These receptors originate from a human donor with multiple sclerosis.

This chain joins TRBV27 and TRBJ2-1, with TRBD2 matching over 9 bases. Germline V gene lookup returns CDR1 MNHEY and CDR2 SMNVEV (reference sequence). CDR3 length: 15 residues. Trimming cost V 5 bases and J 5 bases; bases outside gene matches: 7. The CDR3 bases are TGTGCCAGCAGTCCCCTTGGCGGGGGGGACAATGAGCAGTTCTTC. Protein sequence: CASSPLGGGDNEQFF.

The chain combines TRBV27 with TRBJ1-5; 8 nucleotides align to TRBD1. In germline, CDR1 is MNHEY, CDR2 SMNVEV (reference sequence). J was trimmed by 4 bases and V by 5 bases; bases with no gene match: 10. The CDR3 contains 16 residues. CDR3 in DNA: TGTGCCAGCAGTCTCCAAGGGCAGGGGGCGAATCAGCCCCAGCATTTT. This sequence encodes CASSLQGQGANQPQHF.

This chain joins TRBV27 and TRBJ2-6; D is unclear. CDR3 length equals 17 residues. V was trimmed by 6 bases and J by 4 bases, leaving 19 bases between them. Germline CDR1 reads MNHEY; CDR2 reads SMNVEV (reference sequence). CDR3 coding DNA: TGTGCCAGCAGCCCAACCGTAGTCCCCGCCGGGGCCAACGTCCTGACTTTC. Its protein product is CASSPTVVPAGANVLTF.

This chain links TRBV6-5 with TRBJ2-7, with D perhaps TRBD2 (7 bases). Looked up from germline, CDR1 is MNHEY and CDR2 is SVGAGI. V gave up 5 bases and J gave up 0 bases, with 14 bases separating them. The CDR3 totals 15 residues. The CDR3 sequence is CASSPAGAASYEQYF. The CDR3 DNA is TGTGCCAGCAGTCCTGCGGGGGCCGCCTCCTACGAGCAGTACTTC.

This CDR3 reads CASRWGQGEYEQYF. The CDR3 coding sequence is TGTGCCAGCAGGTGGGGACAGGGAGAATACGAGCAGTACTTC. The chain carries TRBV27 and TRBJ2-7, with 9 nucleotides matching TRBD1. The CDR3 runs 14 residues. Germline loops: CDR1 MNHEY, CDR2 SMNVEV (reference sequence). Germline trimming cut 6 bases from V and 4 bases from J; bases unmatched to any gene: 7.

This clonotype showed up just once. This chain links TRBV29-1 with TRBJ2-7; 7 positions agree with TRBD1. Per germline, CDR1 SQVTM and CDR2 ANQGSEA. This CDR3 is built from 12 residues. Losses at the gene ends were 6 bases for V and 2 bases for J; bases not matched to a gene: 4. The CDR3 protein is CSVGDSTYEQYF. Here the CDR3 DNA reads TGCAGCGTCGGGGACAGCACCTACGAGCAGTACTTC.

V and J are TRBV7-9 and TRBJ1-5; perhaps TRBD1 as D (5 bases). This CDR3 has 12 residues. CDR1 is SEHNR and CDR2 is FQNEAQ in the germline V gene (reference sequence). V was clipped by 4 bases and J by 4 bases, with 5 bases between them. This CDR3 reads CASSSGNQPQHF. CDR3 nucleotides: TGTGCCAGCAGCTCAGGGAATCAGCCCCAGCATTTT.

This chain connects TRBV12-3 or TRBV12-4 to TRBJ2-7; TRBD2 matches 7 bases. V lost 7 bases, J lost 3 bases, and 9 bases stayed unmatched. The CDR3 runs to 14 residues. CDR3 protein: CASKPEGGHYEQYF. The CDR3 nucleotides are TGTGCCAGCAAACCCGAGGGAGGGCACTACGAGCAGTACTTC.

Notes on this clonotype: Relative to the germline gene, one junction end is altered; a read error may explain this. The CDR3 DNA sequence: TGTGCCAGCAGCTTGGCCGGTGCGGGGACTATGGGTTGGTTC. Its translation: CASSLAGAGTMGWF. This sequence joins TRBV5-6 and TRBJ2-1; TRBD2 matches at 7 bases. The CDR3 runs 14 residues. Germline values: CDR1 SGHDT, CDR2 YYEEEE.

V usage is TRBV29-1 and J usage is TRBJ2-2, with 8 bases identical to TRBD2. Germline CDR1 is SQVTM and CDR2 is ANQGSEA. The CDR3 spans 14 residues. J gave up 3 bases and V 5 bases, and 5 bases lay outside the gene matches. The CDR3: CSVREGRDTGELFF. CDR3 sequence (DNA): TGCAGCGTTCGGGAGGGGAGGGACACCGGGGAGCTGTTTTTT.

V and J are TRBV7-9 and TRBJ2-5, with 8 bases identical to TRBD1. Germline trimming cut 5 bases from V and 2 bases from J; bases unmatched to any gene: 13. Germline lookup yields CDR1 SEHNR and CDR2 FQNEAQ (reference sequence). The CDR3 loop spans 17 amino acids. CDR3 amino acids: CASSPRTGTGGQETQYF. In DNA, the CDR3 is TGTGCCAGCAGCCCTCGGACAGGGACGGGTGGGCAAGAGACCCAGTACTTC.

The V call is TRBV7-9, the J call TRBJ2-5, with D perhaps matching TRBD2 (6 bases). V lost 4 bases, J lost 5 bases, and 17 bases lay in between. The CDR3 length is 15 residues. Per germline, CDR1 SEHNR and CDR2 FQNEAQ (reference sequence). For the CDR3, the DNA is TGTGCCAGCAGCTCCCCGGGACTCCCGCCGGAGACCCAGTACTTC. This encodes CASSSPGLPPETQYF.

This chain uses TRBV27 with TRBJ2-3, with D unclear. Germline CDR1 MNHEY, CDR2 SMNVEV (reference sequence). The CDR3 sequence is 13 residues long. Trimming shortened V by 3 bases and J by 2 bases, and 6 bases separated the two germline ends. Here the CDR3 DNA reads TGTGCCAGCAGTTTCGTTAACACAGATACGCAGTATTTT. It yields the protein CASSFVNTDTQYF.